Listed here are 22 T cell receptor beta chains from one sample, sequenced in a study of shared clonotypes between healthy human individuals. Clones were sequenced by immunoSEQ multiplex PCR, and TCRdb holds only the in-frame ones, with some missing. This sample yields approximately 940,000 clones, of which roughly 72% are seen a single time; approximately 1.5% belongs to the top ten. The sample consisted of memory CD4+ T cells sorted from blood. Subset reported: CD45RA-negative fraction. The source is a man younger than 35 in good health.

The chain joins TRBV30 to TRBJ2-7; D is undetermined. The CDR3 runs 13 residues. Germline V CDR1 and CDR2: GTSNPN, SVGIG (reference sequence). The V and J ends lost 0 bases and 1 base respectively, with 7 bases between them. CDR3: CAWSVLESYEQYF. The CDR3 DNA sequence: TGTGCCTGGAGTGTACTGGAATCCTACGAGCAGTACTTC.

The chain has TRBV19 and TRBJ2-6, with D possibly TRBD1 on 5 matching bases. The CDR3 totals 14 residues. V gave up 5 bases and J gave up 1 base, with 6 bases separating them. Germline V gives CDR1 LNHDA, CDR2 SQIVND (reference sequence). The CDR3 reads CASSPGSGANVLTF. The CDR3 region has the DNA TGTGCCAGTAGTCCAGGGTCTGGGGCCAACGTCCTGACTTTC.

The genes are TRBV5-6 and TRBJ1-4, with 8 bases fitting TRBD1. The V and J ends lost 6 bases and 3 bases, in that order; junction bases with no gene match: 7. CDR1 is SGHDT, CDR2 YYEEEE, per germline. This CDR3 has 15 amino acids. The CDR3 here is CASTRTGKANEKLFF. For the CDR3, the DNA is TGTGCCAGCACCCGGACAGGGAAGGCTAATGAAAAACTGTTTTTT.

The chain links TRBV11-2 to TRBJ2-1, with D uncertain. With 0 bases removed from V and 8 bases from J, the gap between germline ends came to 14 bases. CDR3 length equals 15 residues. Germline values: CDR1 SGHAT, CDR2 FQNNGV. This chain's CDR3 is CASSLDRGTSYEQFF. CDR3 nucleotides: TGTGCCAGCAGCTTAGATCGTGGAACCTCCTATGAGCAGTTCTTC.

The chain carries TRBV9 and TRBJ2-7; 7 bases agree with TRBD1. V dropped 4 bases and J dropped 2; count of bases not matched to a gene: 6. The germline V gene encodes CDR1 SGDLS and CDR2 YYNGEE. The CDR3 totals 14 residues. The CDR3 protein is CASSPRDSTYEQYF. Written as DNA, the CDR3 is TGTGCCAGCAGCCCCCGGGACAGTACCTACGAGCAGTACTTC.

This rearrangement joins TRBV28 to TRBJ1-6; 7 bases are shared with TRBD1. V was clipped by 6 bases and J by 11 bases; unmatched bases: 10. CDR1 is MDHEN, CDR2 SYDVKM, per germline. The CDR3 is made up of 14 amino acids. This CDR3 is CASSRTGDRAPLHF. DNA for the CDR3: TGTGCCAGCAGCCGAACAGGGGACCGAGCACCCCTCCACTTT.

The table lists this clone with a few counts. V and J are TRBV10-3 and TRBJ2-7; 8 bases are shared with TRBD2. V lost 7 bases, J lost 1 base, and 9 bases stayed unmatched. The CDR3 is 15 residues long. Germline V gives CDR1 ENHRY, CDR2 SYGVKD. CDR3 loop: CAIKPGLEASYEQYF. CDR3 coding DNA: TGTGCCATCAAGCCGGGACTAGAGGCTTCCTACGAGCAGTACTTC.

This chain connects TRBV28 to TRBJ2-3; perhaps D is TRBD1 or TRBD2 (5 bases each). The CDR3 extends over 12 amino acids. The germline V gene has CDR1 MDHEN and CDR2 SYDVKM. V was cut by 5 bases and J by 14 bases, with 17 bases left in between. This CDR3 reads CASSPPWERGYF. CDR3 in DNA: TGTGCCAGCAGTCCGCCTTGGGAGAGGGGGTATTTT.

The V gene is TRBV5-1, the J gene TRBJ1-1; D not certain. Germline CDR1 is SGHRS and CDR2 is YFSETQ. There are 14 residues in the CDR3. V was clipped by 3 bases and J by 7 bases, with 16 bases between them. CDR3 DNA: TGCGCCAGCAGCTCCCGGACGGACTTCGTTGAAGCTTTCTTT. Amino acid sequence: CASSSRTDFVEAFF.

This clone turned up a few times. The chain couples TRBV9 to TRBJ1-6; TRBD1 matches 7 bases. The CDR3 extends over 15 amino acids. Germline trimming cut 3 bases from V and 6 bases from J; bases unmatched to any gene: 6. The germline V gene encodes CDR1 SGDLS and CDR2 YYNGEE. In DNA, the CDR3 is TGTGCCAGCAGCGCCCAGGACAGGCGTAATTCACCCCTCCACTTT. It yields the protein CASSAQDRRNSPLHF.

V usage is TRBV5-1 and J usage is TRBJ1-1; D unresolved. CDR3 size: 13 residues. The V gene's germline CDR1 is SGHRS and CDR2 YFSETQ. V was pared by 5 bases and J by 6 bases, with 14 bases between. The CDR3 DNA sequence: TGCGCCAGCAGAAAAGAGAGTATGGCTGAAGCTTTCTTT. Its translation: CASRKESMAEAFF.

CDR3 DNA: TGCAGTGCTACTACAGGGGTTGGAGCTTTCTTT. Translation gives CSATTGVGAFF. This rearrangement joins TRBV20-1 to TRBJ1-1, with TRBD1 identical over 7 bases. Germline V gene data show CDR1 as DFQATT and CDR2 as SNEGSKA (reference sequence). The CDR3 loop spans 11 amino acids. The V and J ends lost 4 bases and 10 bases, in that order; junction bases with no gene match: 6.

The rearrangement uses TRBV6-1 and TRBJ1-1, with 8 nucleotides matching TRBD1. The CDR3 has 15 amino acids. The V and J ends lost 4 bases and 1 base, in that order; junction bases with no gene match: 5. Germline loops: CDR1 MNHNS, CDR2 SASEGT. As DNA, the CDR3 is TGTGCCAGCAGTGCTAAACAGGGGGGGAACACTGAAGCTTTCTTT. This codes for CASSAKQGGNTEAFF.

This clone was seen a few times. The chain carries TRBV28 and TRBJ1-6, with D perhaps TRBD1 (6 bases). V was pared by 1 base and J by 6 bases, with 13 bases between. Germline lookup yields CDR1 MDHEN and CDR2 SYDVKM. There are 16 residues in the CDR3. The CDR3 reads CASSLFARGGNSPLHF. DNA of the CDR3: TGTGCCAGCAGTTTATTTGCCAGGGGAGGTAATTCACCCCTCCACTTT. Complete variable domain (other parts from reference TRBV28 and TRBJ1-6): DVKVTQSSRYLVKRTGEKVFLECVQDMDHENMFWYRQDPGLGLRLIYFSYDVKMKEKGDIPEGYSVSREKKERFSLILESASTNQTSMYLCASSLFARGGNSPLHFGNGTRLTVT.

The CDR3 loop is CASRGTGGGAFF. CDR3 sequence (DNA): TGTGCCAGCAGAGGGACAGGGGGGGGAGCTTTCTTT. The rearrangement joins TRBV6-5 to TRBJ1-1; 11 positions agree with TRBD1. The CDR3 covers 12 residues. The J segment lost 10 bases and the V segment lost 6 bases, leaving 4 bases of the junction unmatched. Looked up from germline, CDR1 is MNHEY and CDR2 is SVGAGI.

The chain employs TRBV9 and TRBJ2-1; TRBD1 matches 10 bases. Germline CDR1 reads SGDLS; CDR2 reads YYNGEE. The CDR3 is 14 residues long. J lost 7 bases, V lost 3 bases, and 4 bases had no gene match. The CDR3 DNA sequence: TGTGCCAGCAGCGCCTGGGACAGGGGTAATGAGCAGTTCTTC. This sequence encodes CASSAWDRGNEQFF. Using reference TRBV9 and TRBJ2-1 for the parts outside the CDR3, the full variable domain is DSGVTQTPKHLITATGQRVTLRCSPRSGDLSVYWYQQSLDQGLQFLIQYYNGEERAKGNILERFSAQQFPDLHSELNLSSLELGDSALYFCASSAWDRGNEQFFGPGTRLTVL.

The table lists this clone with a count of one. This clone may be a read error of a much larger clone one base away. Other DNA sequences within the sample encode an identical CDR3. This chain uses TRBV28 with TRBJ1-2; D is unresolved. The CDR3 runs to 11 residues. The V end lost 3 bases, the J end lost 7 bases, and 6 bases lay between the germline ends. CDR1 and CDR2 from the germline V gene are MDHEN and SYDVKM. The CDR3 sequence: CASSFLGGYTF. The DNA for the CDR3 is TGTGCCAGCAGTTTTTTAGGTGGCTACACCTTC.

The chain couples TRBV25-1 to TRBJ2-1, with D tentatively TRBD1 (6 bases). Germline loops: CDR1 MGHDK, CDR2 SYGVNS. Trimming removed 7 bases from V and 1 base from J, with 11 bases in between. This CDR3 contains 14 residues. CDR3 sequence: CASKGDMSYNEQFF. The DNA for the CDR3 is TGTGCCAGCAAGGGGGACATGTCCTACAATGAGCAGTTCTTC.

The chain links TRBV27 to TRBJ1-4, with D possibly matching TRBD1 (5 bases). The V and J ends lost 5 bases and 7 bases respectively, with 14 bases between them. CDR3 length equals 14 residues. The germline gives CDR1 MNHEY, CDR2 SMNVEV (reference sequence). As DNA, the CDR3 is TGTGCCAGCAGTCCTGGGGCCTTCCGTGAAAAACTGTTTTTT. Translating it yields CASSPGAFREKLFF.

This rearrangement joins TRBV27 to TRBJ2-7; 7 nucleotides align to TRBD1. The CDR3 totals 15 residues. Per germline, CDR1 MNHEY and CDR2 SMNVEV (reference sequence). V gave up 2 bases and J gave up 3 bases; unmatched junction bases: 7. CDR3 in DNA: TGTGCCAGCAGTTTAAAGGGGGCGCCCCTCTACGAGCAGTACTTC. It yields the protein CASSLKGAPLYEQYF.

As DNA, the CDR3 is TGTGCCAGCTCACCCCTCGGGACAGGCACTAATGAAAAACTGTTTTTT. The encoded protein is CASSPLGTGTNEKLFF. The chain uses TRBV18 and TRBJ1-4; TRBD1 matches at 8 bases. The CDR3 sequence is 16 residues long. Per germline, CDR1 KGHSH and CDR2 LQKENI. V was clipped by 3 bases and J by 2 bases; unmatched bases: 5.

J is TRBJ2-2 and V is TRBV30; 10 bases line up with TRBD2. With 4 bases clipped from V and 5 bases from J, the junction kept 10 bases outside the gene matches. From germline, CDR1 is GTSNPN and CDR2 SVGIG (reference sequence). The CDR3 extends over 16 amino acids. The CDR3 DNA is TGTGCCTGGACTCCGCTAGCGGGAGAACGTACCGGGGAGCTGTTTTTT. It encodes CAWTPLAGERTGELFF.